These T cell receptor beta chains were read from a single sample in a study of T cells in Graves' hyperthyroidism and ophthalmopathy. TCRdb re-called the multiplex PCR reads through MiXCR, storing one row per CDR3 protein. The data contain around 350,000 distinct CDR3 sequences, about 19% of them seen just once; the ten biggest clones take up around 4%. The specimen sequenced was blood. All receptors come from a woman aged 18-30 years with Graves' hyperthyroidism. CDR3s include the opening cysteine and the closing phenylalanine or tryptophan. A D gene is named only where the DNA matches it firmly. Rows may omit the clone size; those that give it use once, few, many or a size class.

D	V	size	J	DNA	CDR3
-	TRBV10-3	many	TRBJ1-3	TGTGCCATCAGTGAGTCGGCCCGGGCTGGAAACACCATATATTTT	CAISESARAGNTIYF
-	TRBV6-5	few	TRBJ1-1	TGTGCCAGCAGTTGGGACCAGATCACTGAAGCTTTCTTT	CASSWDQITEAFF
TRBD2	TRBV13	-	TRBJ2-7	TGTGCCAGCAGCCGTACTAGCGGACCTACGGGGGAGCAGTACTTC	CASSRTSGPTGEQYF
-	TRBV5-1	many	TRBJ1-2	TGCGCCAGCAGCCCTGACACCCTCCCCTATGGCTACACCTTC	CASSPDTLPYGYTF
-	TRBV12-3/TRBV12-4	-	TRBJ2-5	TGTGCCAGCAGCCCTGCTACCGGGACCGAAGAGACCCAGTACTTC	CASSPATGTEETQYF
TRBD1	TRBV28	many	TRBJ2-2	TGTGCCAGCAGTTTCCTGACAGGGACCGGGGAGCTGTTTTTT	CASSFLTGTGELFF
-	TRBV28	many	TRBJ1-5	TGTGCCAGCAGTTCCGGGACACTCTATAGCAATCAGCCCCAGCATTTT	CASSSGTLYSNQPQHF
TRBD1	TRBV20-1	medium-sized	TRBJ2-7	TGCAGTGCTACAGGGGGACAGGGGGGCTACGAGCAGTACTTC	CSATGGQGGYEQYF
-	TRBV30	-	TRBJ2-6	TGTGCCTACACCGGGGCCAACGTCCTGACTTTC	CAYTGANVLTF
TRBD1	TRBV19	many	TRBJ2-7	TGTGCCAGTAGTCCCCGGACAGGGCCTTCCTACGAGCAGTACTTC	CASSPRTGPSYEQYF
-	TRBV11-2	many	TRBJ2-7	TGTGCCAGCAGCCCCGTTCGGCAGCGGATCTACGAGCAGTACTTC	CASSPVRQRIYEQYF
TRBD1	TRBV30	many	TRBJ2-2	TGTGCCTGGAGCAACAGGGGGCTGGACACCGGGGAGCTGTTTTTT	CAWSNRGLDTGELFF
-	TRBV5-1	many	TRBJ2-7	TGCGCCAGCAGCTCAGACAGATACGAGCAGTACTTC	CASSSDRYEQYF
-	TRBV7-9	many	TRBJ1-5	TGTGCCAGCACCCCGGGATACAATCAGCCCCAGCATTTT	CASTPGYNQPQHF
-	TRBV12-3/TRBV12-4	many	TRBJ2-7	TGTGCCAGTGCCCAGGGTCCAGGTCGCGAGCAGTACTTC	CASAQGPGREQYF
TRBD1	TRBV6-1	many	TRBJ1-2	TGTGCCAGCAGTGCACAGGGGGAGCTTAACTATGGCTACACCTTC	CASSAQGELNYGYTF
-	TRBV2	many	TRBJ2-7	TGTGCCAGCAGTGATAAGCGCTCCTACGAGCAGTACTTC	CASSDKRSYEQYF
TRBD1	TRBV20-1	many	TRBJ1-6	TGCAGTGCCCAGGGGGTCGGTTCACCCCTCCACTTT	CSAQGVGSPLHF
TRBD1	TRBV11-1	many	TRBJ1-1	TGTGCCAGCAGCTTAAAGTCGCGTTTGGACAGGGGGCGGACTGAAGCTTTCTTT	CASSLKSRLDRGRTEAFF
TRBD1	TRBV28	many	TRBJ1-5	TGTGCCAGCAGTTTACGGGGACAGCTCAATCAGCCCCAGCATTTT	CASSLRGQLNQPQHF
-	TRBV25-1	few	TRBJ1-5	TGTGCCAGCAGTGACGCGGGACATCTTAATCAGCCCCAGCATTTT	CASSDAGHLNQPQHF
TRBD2	TRBV20-1	many	TRBJ2-5	TGCAGTGCTATTTCCGGGACTAGCGTGGAGACCCAGTACTTC	CSAISGTSVETQYF
-	TRBV20-1	many	TRBJ2-7	TGCAGTGCTAGAGATACAGGACCGTACTACGAGCAGTACTTC	CSARDTGPYYEQYF
-	TRBV6-1	-	TRBJ1-2	TGTGCCAGCAGAAACAGGGTTCGTGGCTACACCTTC	CASRNRVRGYTF
TRBD1	TRBV28	few	TRBJ2-5	TGTGCCAGCAGTCCACGGACAGGGGGGGTGGAGACCCAGTACTTC	CASSPRTGGVETQYF
TRBD2	TRBV29-1	-	TRBJ2-7	TGCAGCGTTGCGAGCGGGGGGCTATACGAGCAGTACTTC	CSVASGGLYEQYF
-	TRBV27	many	TRBJ1-5	TGTGCCAGCAGCAAGACAGTCATACTTCAAAATAGCAATCAGCCCCAGCATTTT	CASSKTVILQNSNQPQHF
TRBD1	TRBV4-1	-	TRBJ2-7	TGCGCCAGCAGCCCCCAAGGGACAGCGCCTAAAACGCAGTACTTC	CASSPQGTAPKTQYF
-	TRBV7-2	few	TRBJ2-2	TGTGCCAGCAGCTTAGCGCCCTGGGGGAACACCGGGGAGCTGTTTTTT	CASSLAPWGNTGELFF
-	TRBV4-1	-	TRBJ2-7	TGCGCCAGCAGCAGTGGCCCAACAGGGATCTACGAGCAGTACTTC	CASSSGPTGIYEQYF
TRBD1	TRBV12-3/TRBV12-4	many	TRBJ1-1	TGTGCCAGCAGTTCGATTCGGGCAGGGGGCCGCGAAGCTTTCTTT	CASSSIRAGGREAFF
TRBD1	TRBV12-3/TRBV12-4	many	TRBJ1-2	TGTGCCAGCACATTGAGGGGGCTTAAGGACTATGGCTACACCTTC	CASTLRGLKDYGYTF
-	TRBV9	many	TRBJ1-1	TGTGCCAGCAGCATAGGCAGCGCCCTTAACACTGAAGCTTTCTTT	CASSIGSALNTEAFF
TRBD1	TRBV6-1	many	TRBJ2-7	TGTGCCAGCAGTGAACCCCGACAGGGGGGCACTTACGAGCAGTACTTC	CASSEPRQGGTYEQYF
-	TRBV6-1	once	TRBJ2-7	TGTGCCAGCAGTATAGGTCCGTACTACGAGCAGTACTTC	CASSIGPYYEQYF
-	TRBV7-3	few	TRBJ1-1	TGTGCCAGCAGCGACTTTAAGGGGACTGAAGCTTTCTTT	CASSDFKGTEAFF
-	TRBV11-2	many	TRBJ2-7	TGTGCCAGCAGCTTCAGCCCCCCCCGGAGTACGGAGCAGTACTTC	CASSFSPPRSTEQYF
TRBD1	TRBV10-3	many	TRBJ1-1	TGTGCCATAGGGGACAGTGGGAACACTGAAGCTTTCTTT	CAIGDSGNTEAFF
-	TRBV5-1	many	TRBJ2-5	TGCGCCAGCAGCTTGGCCGGGCTAGCCTTAGAGACCCAGTACTTC	CASSLAGLALETQYF
-	TRBV10-3	many	TRBJ1-5	TGTGCCACCGGGACGGCCGGTAGCAATCAGCCCCAGCATTTT	CATGTAGSNQPQHF
-	TRBV2	many	TRBJ2-5	TGTGCCAGCGGTGAGGGGCCCCCAGTGGCCCAGTACTTC	CASGEGPPVAQYF
TRBD2	TRBV24-1	many	TRBJ2-2	TGTGCCACCAGTGAACCACTAGCGGGGATTAACACCGGGGAGCTGTTTTTT	CATSEPLAGINTGELFF
TRBD1	TRBV12-3/TRBV12-4	many	TRBJ1-5	TGTGCCAGCAGCCCCGGGACAGTTGTAAATCAGCCCCAGCATTTT	CASSPGTVVNQPQHF
-	TRBV30	-	TRBJ2-7	TGTGCCTGGACCCCGGGTGGGTCCGAGCAGTACTTC	CAWTPGGSEQYF
TRBD1	TRBV11-2	-	TRBJ1-5	TGTGCCAGCAGCCGAGCAGGACAGGGATTGGGTCAGCCCCAGCATTTT	CASSRAGQGLGQPQHF
TRBD1	TRBV6-5	few	TRBJ1-1	TGTGCCAGCAGTTACTCCCTTCCCGGGACAGGGGATGCATTCTTT	CASSYSLPGTGDAFF
TRBD1	TRBV5-4	few	TRBJ1-1	TGTGCCAGCAGCTTGGGGGGACAGGGAAGAACTGAAGCTTTCTTT	CASSLGGQGRTEAFF
TRBD1	TRBV6-1	-	TRBJ2-7	TGTGCCAGCAGCCTGGACAGGGGGCGACCTTCCTACGAGCAGTACTTC	CASSLDRGRPSYEQYF
-	TRBV5-1	many	TRBJ2-2	TGCGCCAGCAGCTGGGGAGGCAGGGCCGGGGAGCTGTTTTTT	CASSWGGRAGELFF
-	TRBV6-2/TRBV6-3	-	TRBJ1-1	TGTGCCAGCAGTTACCCGTCGGGGACTGAAGCTTTCTTT	CASSYPSGTEAFF